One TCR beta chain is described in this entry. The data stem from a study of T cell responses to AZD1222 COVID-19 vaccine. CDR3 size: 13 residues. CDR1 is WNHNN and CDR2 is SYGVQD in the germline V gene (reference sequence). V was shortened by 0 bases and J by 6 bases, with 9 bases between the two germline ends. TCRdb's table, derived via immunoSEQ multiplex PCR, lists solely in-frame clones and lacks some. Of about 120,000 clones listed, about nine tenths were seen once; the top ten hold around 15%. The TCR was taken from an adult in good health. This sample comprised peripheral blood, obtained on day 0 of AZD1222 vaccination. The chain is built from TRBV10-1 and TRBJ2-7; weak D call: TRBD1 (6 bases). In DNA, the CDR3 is TGCGCCAGCAGTGAGTCGACAGGCAGCGAGCAGTACTTC. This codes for CASSESTGSEQYF.